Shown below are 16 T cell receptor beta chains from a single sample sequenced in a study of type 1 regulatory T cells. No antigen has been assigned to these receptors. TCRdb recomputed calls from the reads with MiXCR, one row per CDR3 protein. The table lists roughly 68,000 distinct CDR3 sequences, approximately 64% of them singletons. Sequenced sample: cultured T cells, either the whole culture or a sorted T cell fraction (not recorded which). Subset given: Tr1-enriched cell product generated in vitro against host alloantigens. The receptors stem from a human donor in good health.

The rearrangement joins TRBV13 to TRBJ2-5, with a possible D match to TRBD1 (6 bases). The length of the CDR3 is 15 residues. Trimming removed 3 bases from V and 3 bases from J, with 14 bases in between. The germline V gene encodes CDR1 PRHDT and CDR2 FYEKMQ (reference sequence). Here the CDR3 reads CASSFWRAGEETQYF. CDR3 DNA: TGTGCCAGCAGCTTTTGGCGCGCAGGGGAAGAGACCCAGTACTTC.

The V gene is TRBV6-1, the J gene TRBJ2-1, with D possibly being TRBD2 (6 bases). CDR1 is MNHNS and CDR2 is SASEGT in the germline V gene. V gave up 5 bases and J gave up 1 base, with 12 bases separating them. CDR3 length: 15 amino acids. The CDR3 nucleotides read TGTGCCAGCAGTCTCCTAGCGCAATCCTACAATGAGCAGTTCTTC. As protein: CASSLLAQSYNEQFF.

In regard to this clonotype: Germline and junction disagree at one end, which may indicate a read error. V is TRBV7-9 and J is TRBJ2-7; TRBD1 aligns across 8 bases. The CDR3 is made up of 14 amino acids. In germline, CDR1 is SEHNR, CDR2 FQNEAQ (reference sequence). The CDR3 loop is CAGSLAPGGVEQYF. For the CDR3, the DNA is TGTGCCGGCAGCTTAGCCCCAGGGGGCGTCGAGCAGTACTTC.

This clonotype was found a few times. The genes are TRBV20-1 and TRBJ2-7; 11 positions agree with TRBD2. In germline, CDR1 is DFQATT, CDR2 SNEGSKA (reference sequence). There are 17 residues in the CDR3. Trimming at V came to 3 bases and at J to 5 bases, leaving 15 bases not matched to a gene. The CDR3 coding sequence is TGCAGTGCTAGTCCAGCCGAATATAGCGGGAGGGGCGACGAGCAGTACTTC. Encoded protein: CSASPAEYSGRGDEQYF.

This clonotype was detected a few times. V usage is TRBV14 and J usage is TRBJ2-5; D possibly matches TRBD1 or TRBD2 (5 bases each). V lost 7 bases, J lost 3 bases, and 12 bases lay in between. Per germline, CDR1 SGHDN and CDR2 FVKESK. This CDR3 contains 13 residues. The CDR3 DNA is TGTGCCAGCAACCGGGGCAGGAAAGAGACCCAGTACTTC. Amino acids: CASNRGRKETQYF.

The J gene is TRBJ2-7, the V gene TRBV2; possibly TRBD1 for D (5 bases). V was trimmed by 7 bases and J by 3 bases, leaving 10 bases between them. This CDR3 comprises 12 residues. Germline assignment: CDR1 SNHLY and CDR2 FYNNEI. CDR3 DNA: TGTGCCAGCACCCGCAGGGACTACGAGCAGTACTTC. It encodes CASTRRDYEQYF.

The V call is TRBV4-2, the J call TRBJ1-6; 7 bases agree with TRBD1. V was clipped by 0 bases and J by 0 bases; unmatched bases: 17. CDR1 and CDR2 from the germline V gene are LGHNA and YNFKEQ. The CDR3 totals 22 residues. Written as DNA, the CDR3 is TGTGCCAGCAGCCAAGAAGTTCCGTTTTCACAGGGGTTCAGCTCCTATAATTCACCCCTCCACTTT. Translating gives CASSQEVPFSQGFSSYNSPLHF.

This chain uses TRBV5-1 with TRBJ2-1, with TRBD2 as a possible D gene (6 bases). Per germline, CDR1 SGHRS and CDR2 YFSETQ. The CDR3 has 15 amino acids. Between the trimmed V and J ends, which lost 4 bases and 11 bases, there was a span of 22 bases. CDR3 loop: CASSPFTGARTQQFF. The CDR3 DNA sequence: TGCGCCAGCAGCCCCTTTACGGGAGCCCGCACCCAGCAGTTCTTC.

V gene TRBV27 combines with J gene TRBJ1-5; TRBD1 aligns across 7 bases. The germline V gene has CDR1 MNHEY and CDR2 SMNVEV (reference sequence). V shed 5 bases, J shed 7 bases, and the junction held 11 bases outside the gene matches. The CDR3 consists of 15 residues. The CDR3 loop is CASSRDSDRDQPQHF. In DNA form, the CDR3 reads TGTGCCAGCAGTCGGGACAGCGATCGGGACCAGCCCCAGCATTTT.

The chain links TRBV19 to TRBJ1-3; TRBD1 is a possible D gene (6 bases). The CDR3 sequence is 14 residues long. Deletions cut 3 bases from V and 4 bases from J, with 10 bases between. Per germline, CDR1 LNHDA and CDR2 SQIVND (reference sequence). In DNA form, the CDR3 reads TGTGCCAGTAGTATCCAGGGGCTCGGAAACACCATATATTTT. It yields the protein CASSIQGLGNTIYF.

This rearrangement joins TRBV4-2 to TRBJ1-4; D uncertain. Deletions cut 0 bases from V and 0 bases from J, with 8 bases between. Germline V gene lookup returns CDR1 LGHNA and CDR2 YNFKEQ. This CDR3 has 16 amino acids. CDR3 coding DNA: TGTGCCAGCAGCCAAGACGGCGTGTCAACTAATGAAAAACTGTTTTTT. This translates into CASSQDGVSTNEKLFF.

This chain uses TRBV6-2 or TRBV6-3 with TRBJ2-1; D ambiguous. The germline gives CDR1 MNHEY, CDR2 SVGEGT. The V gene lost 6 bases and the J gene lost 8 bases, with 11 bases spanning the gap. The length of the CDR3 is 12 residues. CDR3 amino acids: CASSPIGDEQFF. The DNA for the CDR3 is TGTGCCAGCAGCCCCATAGGAGATGAGCAGTTCTTC.

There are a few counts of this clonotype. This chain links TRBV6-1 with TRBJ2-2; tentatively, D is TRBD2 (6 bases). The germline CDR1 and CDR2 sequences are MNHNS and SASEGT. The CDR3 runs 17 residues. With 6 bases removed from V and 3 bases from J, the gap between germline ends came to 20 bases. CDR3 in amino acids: CASRLPPTSWDTGELFF. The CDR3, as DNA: TGTGCCAGCAGACTACCCCCGACTAGTTGGGACACCGGGGAGCTGTTTTTT.

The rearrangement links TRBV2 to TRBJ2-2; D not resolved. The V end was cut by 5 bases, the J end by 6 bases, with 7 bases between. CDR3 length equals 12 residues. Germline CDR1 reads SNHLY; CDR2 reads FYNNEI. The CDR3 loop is CASSPSPGELFF. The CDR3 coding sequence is TGTGCCAGCAGTCCTAGTCCCGGGGAGCTGTTTTTT.

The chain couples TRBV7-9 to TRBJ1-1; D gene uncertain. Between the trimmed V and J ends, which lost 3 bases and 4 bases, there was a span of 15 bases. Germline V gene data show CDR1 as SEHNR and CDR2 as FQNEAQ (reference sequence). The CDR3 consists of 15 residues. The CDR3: CASSFPAGVGTEAFF. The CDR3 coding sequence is TGTGCCAGCAGCTTCCCAGCCGGGGTGGGCACTGAAGCTTTCTTT. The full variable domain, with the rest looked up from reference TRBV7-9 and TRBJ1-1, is DTGVSQNPRHKITKRGQNVTFRCDPISEHNRLYWYRQTLGQGPEFLTYFQNEAQLEKSRLLSDRFSAERPKGSFSTLEIQRTEQGDSAMYLCASSFPAGVGTEAFFGQGTRLTVV.

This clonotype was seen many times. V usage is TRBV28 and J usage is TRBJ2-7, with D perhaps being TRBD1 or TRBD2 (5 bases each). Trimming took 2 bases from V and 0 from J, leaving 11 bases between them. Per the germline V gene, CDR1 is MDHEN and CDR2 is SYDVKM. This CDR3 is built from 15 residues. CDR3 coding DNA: TGTGCCAGCAGTTTACCAGAGGGGAACTCCTACGAGCAGTACTTC. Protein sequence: CASSLPEGNSYEQYF.